What follows describes a single T cell receptor beta chain. The antigen is unknown. The treatment here: approximately nine-day PBMC culture with coronavirus spike peptide pools or control peptides (ViraFEST assay). Antigen-specific T cell expansion with peptide pools preceded TCR sequencing in the ViraFEST approach. The data derive from a study of vaccination and CD4 T cells after COVID-19. Study context: Convalescent participants consisted of six males and four females, two being Hispanic. The cells in question were stimulated using overlapping spike peptides derived from SARS-CoV-2, HCoV-NL63, HCoV-OC43 and HCoV-229E. Blood was drawn a median roughly 68 days post second dose, range 14 to 241.

The Oncomine TCR Beta short-read assay was what sequenced the DNA obtained from cultured CD4+ T cells. TCRdb re-called the PCR reads through MiXCR, storing one row per CDR3 protein. The data hold roughly 15,000 distinct CDR3 sequences, with 35% to 50% observed a single time. The CDR3 spans 16 residues. Germline loops: CDR1 MGHRA, CDR2 YSYEKL. Deletions cut 0 bases from V and 6 bases from J, with 15 bases between. This receptor was taken from a human donor who had recovered from COVID-19. The chain has TRBV4-1 and TRBJ1-3, with D possibly matching TRBD1 (5 bases). Sequenced input: CD4+ T cells from blood, cultured in vitro. The CDR3 DNA reads as TGCGCCAGCAGCCAAGAGTGGTCAGGGAAGGCAAACACCATATATTTT. This translates into CASSQEWSGKANTIYF.